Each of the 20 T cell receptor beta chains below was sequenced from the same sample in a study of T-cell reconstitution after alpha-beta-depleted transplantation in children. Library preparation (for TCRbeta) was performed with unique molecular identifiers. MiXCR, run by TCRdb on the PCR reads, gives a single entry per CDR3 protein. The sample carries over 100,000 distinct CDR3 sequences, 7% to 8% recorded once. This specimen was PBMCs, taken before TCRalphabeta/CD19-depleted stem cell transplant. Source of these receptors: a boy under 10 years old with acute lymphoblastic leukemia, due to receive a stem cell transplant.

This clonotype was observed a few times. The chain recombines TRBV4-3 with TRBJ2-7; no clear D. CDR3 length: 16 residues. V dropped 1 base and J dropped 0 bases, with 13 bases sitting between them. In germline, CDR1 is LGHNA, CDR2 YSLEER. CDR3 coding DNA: TGCGCCAGCAGCCAAGTCATGGCCCTGAGCTCCTACGAGCAGTACTTC. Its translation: CASSQVMALSSYEQYF.

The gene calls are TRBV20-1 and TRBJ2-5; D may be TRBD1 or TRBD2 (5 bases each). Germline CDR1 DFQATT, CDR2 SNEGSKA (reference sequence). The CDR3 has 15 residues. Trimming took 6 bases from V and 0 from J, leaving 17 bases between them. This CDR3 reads CSALPGRSYQETQYF. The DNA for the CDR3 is TGCAGTGCCCTTCCGGGACGCTCGTACCAAGAGACCCAGTACTTC.

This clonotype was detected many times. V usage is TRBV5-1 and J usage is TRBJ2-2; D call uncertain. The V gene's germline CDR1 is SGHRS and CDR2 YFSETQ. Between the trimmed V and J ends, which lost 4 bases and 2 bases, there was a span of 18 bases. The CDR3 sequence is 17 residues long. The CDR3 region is CASSPAARNGNTGELFF. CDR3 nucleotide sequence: TGCGCCAGCAGCCCGGCAGCAAGGAACGGCAACACCGGGGAGCTGTTTTTT.

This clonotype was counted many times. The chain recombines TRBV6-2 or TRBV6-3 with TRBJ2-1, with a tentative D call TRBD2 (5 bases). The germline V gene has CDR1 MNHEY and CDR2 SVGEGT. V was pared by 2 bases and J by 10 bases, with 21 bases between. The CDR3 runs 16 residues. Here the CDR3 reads CASSYRLPALIAEQFF. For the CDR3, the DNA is TGTGCCAGCAGTTACCGACTGCCGGCGCTGATAGCGGAGCAGTTCTTC.

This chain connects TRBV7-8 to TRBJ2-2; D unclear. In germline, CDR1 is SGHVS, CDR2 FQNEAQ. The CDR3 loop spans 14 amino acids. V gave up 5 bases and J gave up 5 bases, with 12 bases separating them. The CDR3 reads CASSASERTGELFF. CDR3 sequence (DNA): TGTGCCAGCAGCGCCTCGGAGAGAACCGGGGAGCTGTTTTTT.

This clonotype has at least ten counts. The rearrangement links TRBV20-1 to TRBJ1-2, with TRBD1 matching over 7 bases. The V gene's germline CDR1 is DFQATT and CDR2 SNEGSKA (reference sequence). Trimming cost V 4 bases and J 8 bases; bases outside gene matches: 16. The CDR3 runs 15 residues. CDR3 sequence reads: CSATRTGANPRGYTF. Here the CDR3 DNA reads TGCAGTGCTACAAGGACAGGAGCGAACCCTCGGGGCTACACCTTC.

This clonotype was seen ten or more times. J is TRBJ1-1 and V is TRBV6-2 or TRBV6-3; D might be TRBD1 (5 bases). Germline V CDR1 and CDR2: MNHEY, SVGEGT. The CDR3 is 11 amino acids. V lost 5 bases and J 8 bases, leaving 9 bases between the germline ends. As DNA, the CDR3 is TGTGCCAGCAGTGCGAGGACAGAAGCTTTCTTT. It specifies CASSARTEAFF.

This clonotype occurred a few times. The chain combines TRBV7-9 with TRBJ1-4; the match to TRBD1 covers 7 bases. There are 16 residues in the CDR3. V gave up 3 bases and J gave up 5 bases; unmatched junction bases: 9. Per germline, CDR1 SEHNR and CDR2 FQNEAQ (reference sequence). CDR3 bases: TGTGCCAGCAGCTTCCCCCTGACAGGGTTGAATGAAAAACTGTTTTTT. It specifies CASSFPLTGLNEKLFF. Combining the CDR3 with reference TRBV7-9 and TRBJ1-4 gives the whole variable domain DTGVSQNPRHKITKRGQNVTFRCDPISEHNRLYWYRQTLGQGPEFLTYFQNEAQLEKSRLLSDRFSAERPKGSFSTLEIQRTEQGDSAMYLCASSFPLTGLNEKLFFGSGTQLSVL.

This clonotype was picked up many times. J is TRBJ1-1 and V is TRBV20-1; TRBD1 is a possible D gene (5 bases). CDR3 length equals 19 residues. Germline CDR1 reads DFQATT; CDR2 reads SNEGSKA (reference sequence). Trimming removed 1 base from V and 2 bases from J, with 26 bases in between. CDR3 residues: CSARGFKSNGTEINTEAFF. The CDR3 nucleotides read TGCAGTGCTAGAGGGTTCAAGTCGAACGGGACCGAAATCAACACTGAAGCTTTCTTT.

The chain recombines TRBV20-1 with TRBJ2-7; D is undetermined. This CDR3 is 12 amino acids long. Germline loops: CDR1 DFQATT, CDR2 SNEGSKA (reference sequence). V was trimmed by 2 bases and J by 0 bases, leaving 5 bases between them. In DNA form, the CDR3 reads TGCAGTGCTAGAACAGCCTCCTACGAGCAGTACTTC. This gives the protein CSARTASYEQYF.

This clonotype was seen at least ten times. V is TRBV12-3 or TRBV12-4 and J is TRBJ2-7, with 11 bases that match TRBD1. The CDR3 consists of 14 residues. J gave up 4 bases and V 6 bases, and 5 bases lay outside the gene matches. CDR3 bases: TGTGCCAGCAGCTTGGACAGGGGGCTTTACGAGCAGTACTTC. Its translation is CASSLDRGLYEQYF.

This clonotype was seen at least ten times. Written as DNA, the CDR3 is TGTGCCAGCGAGGACGGGACGCCAGAAGCTAACTATGGCTACACCTTC. Its protein product is CASEDGTPEANYGYTF. The chain links TRBV6-2 or TRBV6-3 to TRBJ1-2; possible D gene TRBD1, 5 bases. The CDR3 sequence is 16 residues long. The V end was cut by 8 bases, the J end by 0 bases, with 19 bases between. Looked up from germline, CDR1 is MNHEY and CDR2 is SVGEGT.

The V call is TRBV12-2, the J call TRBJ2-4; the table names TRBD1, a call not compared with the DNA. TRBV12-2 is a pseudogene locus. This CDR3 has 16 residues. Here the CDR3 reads CASRVNRGLAKNIQYF. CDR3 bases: TGTGCAAGTCGCGTGAACAGGGGATTAGCCAAAAACATTCAGTACTTC.

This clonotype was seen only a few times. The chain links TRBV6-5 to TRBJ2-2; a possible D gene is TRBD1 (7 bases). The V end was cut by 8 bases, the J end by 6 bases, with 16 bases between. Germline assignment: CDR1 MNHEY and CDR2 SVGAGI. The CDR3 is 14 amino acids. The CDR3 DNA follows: TGTGCCAGCCCCGGGCAGGGGGAGGCCGGGGAGCTGTTTTTT. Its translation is CASPGQGEAGELFF.

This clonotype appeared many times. In DNA form, the CDR3 reads TGCGCCAGCAGTTCCTATGGGGAAATGGATACGCAGTATTTT. It translates to CASSSYGEMDTQYF. The chain combines TRBV5-1 with TRBJ2-3; D is undetermined. The germline V gene encodes CDR1 SGHRS and CDR2 YFSETQ. V dropped 5 bases and J dropped 6 bases, with 16 bases sitting between them. The CDR3 has 14 residues.

This CDR3 is CSALSSGGPSVKTQYF. As DNA, the CDR3 is TGCAGTGCCCTATCTAGCGGGGGGCCTTCGGTTAAGACCCAGTACTTC. The genes are TRBV20-1 and TRBJ2-5; 11 positions agree with TRBD2. The CDR3 spans 16 residues. CDR1 and CDR2 (germline): DFQATT, SNEGSKA (reference sequence). Trimming at V came to 6 bases and at J to 6 bases, leaving 15 bases not matched to a gene.

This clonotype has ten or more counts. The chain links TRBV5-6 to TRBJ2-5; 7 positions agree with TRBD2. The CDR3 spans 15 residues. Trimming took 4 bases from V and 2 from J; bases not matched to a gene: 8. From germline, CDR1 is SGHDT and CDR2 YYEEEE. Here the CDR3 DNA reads TGTGCCAGCAGCCGGAAAGGCGGGGGTCAAGAGACCCAGTACTTC. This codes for CASSRKGGGQETQYF.

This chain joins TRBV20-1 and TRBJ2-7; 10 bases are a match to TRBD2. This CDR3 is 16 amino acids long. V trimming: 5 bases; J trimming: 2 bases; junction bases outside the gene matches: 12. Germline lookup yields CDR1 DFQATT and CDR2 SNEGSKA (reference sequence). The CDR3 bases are TGCAGTGCTCGGACCTGGGGGGGGACTAGCGCCTACGAGCAGTACTTC. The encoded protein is CSARTWGGTSAYEQYF.

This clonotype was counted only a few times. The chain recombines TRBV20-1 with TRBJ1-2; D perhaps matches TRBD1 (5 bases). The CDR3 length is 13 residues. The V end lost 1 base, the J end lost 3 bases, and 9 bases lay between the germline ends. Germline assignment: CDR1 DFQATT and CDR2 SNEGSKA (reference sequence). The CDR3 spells CSARARGHYGYTF. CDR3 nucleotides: TGCAGTGCTAGAGCCCGGGGCCACTATGGCTACACCTTC.

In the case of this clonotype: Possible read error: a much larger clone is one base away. CDR3 loop: CASFTGTGVYEQYF. The CDR3 DNA sequence: TGTGCCAGCTTTACCGGGACAGGGGTCTACGAGCAGTACTTC. The chain couples TRBV6-1 to TRBJ2-7; the match to TRBD1 covers 10 bases. J was trimmed by 3 bases and V by 8 bases; bases with no gene match: 7. Germline assignment: CDR1 MNHNS and CDR2 SASEGT. This CDR3 comprises 14 residues.